Listed below are T cell receptor beta chains from one sample, sequenced in a study of T cells expressing NK-cell markers. TCRdb re-called the 5' RACE reads and gives one entry per CDR3 protein, without DNA. Reported are 440,000 or so distinct CDR3 sequences; the ten largest clones contain 7.3%. Material: blood T cells: a sorted CD56 or NKG2C T cell subset, CD4+ or CD8+ T cells, or bulk PBMC T cells (not recorded which). The receptor set was obtained from a woman between 18 and 69 years old in good health. Each CDR3 is given with its conserved first and last residue.

v_gene: TRBV5-1; j_gene: TRBJ2-3; CDR3aa: CASSLWDPLTDTQYF
v_gene: TRBV20-1; j_gene: TRBJ2-1; CDR3aa: CSALLAGGVDEQFF
v_gene: TRBV29-1; j_gene: TRBJ2-3; CDR3aa: CSVESLAESTDTQYF
v_gene: TRBV12-3/TRBV12-4; j_gene: TRBJ2-3; CDR3aa: CASNKQGVGDTQYF
v_gene: TRBV7-3; j_gene: TRBJ2-2; CDR3aa: CASSLGPTGELFF
v_gene: TRBV15; j_gene: TRBJ2-2; CDR3aa: CATSRDLGGSGELFF
v_gene: TRBV5-5; j_gene: TRBJ1-2; CDR3aa: CASSLQPMGGYTF
v_gene: TRBV27; j_gene: TRBJ2-7; CDR3aa: CASSFLQRAFYYEQYF
v_gene: TRBV5-1; j_gene: TRBJ2-7; CDR3aa: CASSPRTSSYEQYF
v_gene: TRBV7-6; j_gene: TRBJ2-3; CDR3aa: CASSLLPAGDTDTQYF
v_gene: TRBV7-9; j_gene: TRBJ2-7; CDR3aa: CASSLVRSGAFYEQYF
v_gene: TRBV30; j_gene: TRBJ1-6; CDR3aa: CAWREEDRVYSSYNSPLHF
v_gene: TRBV11-2; j_gene: TRBJ2-7; CDR3aa: CASSFGGTPFYEQYF
v_gene: TRBV12-3/TRBV12-4; j_gene: TRBJ2-1; CDR3aa: CASSRGLTGAYNEQFF
v_gene: TRBV6-5; j_gene: TRBJ1-1; CDR3aa: CASSYGGATNTEAFF
v_gene: TRBV20-1; j_gene: TRBJ2-5; CDR3aa: CSAVTGKETQYF
v_gene: TRBV6-1; j_gene: TRBJ1-1; CDR3aa: CASSKGQMNTEAFF
v_gene: TRBV10-3; j_gene: TRBJ2-7; CDR3aa: CAISEPQGDPYEQYF
v_gene: TRBV20-1; j_gene: TRBJ2-1; CDR3aa: CSAIVVGRGDEQFF
v_gene: TRBV12-3/TRBV12-4; j_gene: TRBJ2-5; CDR3aa: CASSPGGYQGETQYF
v_gene: TRBV15; j_gene: TRBJ1-5; CDR3aa: CATSLRQGAQPQHF
v_gene: TRBV20-1; j_gene: TRBJ2-7; CDR3aa: CSASSWTSGRAVPEQYF
v_gene: TRBV6-5; j_gene: TRBJ2-7; CDR3aa: CASSYVDEQYF
v_gene: TRBV12-3/TRBV12-4; j_gene: TRBJ1-1; CDR3aa: CASSGQRNTEAFF
v_gene: TRBV20-1; j_gene: TRBJ2-5; CDR3aa: CSARGGIGLAGARYQETQYF
v_gene: TRBV12-3/TRBV12-4; j_gene: TRBJ2-4; CDR3aa: CASSPRTGDKNIQYF
v_gene: TRBV4-3; j_gene: TRBJ2-2; CDR3aa: CASSQDGGTSGNGELFF
v_gene: TRBV6-1; j_gene: TRBJ2-2; CDR3aa: CASFAIKGRVPGELFF
v_gene: TRBV20-1; j_gene: TRBJ1-5; CDR3aa: CSARWGSAQPQHF
v_gene: TRBV7-2; j_gene: TRBJ2-1; CDR3aa: CASSLEPSSVEQFF
v_gene: TRBV13; j_gene: TRBJ2-3; CDR3aa: CASSLEVDGALNTQYF
v_gene: TRBV20-1; j_gene: TRBJ2-3; CDR3aa: CSARHGAVDTQYF
v_gene: TRBV10-2; j_gene: TRBJ1-1; CDR3aa: CASSEFRIEAFF
v_gene: TRBV4-3; j_gene: TRBJ2-3; CDR3aa: CASSHAGGPPADTQYF
v_gene: TRBV19; j_gene: TRBJ1-5; CDR3aa: CASSSLGGINQPQHF
v_gene: TRBV4-3; j_gene: TRBJ2-1; CDR3aa: CASSQPLAGTSGIYEQFF
v_gene: TRBV19; j_gene: TRBJ2-1; CDR3aa: CASKDERGSYNEQFF
v_gene: TRBV6-2/TRBV6-3; j_gene: TRBJ1-3; CDR3aa: CASSPRPPLRNTIYF
v_gene: TRBV10-1; j_gene: TRBJ2-2; CDR3aa: CASSDGVWTGELFF
v_gene: TRBV3-1; j_gene: TRBJ1-5; CDR3aa: CASSPGSWDQPQHF
v_gene: TRBV18; j_gene: TRBJ2-5; CDR3aa: CASSQPVQETQYF
v_gene: TRBV20-1; j_gene: TRBJ1-5; CDR3aa: CSAIVGTPDSNQPQHF
v_gene: TRBV6-5; j_gene: TRBJ1-6; CDR3aa: CASSYQGRLNSPLHF
v_gene: TRBV12-3/TRBV12-4; j_gene: TRBJ1-3; CDR3aa: CASSSGTGGNTIYF
v_gene: TRBV2; j_gene: TRBJ1-5; CDR3aa: CASMGGYQPQHF
v_gene: TRBV6-5; j_gene: TRBJ2-3; CDR3aa: CASSYSGGTDTQYF
v_gene: TRBV20-1; j_gene: TRBJ1-3; CDR3aa: CSARDGRGSPSSGNTIYF
v_gene: TRBV20-1; j_gene: TRBJ2-1; CDR3aa: CSARGSRLAESSYNEQFF
v_gene: TRBV7-2; j_gene: TRBJ1-1; CDR3aa: CASRTTMDGEAFF
v_gene: TRBV29-1; j_gene: TRBJ1-3; CDR3aa: CSAQGSGNTIYF
v_gene: TRBV6-5; j_gene: TRBJ2-1; CDR3aa: CASSYLEISYNEQFF